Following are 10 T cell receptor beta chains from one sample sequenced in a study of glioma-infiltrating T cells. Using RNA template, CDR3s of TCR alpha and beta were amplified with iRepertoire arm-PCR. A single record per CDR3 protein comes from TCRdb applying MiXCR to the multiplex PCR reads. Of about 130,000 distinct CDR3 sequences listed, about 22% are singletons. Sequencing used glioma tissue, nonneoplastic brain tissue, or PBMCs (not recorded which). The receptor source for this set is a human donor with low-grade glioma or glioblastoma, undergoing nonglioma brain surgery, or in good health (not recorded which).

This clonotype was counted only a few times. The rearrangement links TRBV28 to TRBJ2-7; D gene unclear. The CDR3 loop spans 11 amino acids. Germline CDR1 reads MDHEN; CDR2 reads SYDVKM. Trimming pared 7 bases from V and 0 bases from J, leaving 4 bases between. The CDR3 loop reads CASTLSYEQYV. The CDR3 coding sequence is TGTGCCAGCACCCTCTCCTACGAGCAGTACGTC.

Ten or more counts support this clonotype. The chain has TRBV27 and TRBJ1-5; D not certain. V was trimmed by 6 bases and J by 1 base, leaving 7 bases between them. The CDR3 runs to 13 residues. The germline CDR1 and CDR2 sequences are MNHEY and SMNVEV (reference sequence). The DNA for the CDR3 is TGTGCCAGCAGGGACTCGAGCAATCAGCCCCAGCATTTT. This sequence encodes CASRDSSNQPQHF.

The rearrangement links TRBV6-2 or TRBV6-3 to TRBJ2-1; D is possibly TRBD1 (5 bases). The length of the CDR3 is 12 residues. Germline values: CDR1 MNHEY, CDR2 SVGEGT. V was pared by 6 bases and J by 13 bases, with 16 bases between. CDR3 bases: TGTGCCAGCAGCTCGCAGGGTTGGAGCCAGTTCTTC. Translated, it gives CASSSQGWSQFF.

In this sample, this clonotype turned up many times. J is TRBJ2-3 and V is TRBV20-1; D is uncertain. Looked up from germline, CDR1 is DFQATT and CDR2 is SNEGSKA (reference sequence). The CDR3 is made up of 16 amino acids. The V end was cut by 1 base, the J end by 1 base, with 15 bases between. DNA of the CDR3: TGCAGTGCTAGAGGCCCCTTAGGCTGGGGCACAGATACGCAGTATTTT. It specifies CSARGPLGWGTDTQYF.

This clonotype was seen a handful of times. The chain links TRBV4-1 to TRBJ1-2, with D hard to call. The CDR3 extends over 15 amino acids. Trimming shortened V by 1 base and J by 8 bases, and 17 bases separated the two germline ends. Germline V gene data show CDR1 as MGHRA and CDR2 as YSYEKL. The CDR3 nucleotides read TGCGCCAGCAGCCAAGGCCGCCGGACGGACCAGGGCTACACCTTC. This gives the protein CASSQGRRTDQGYTF.

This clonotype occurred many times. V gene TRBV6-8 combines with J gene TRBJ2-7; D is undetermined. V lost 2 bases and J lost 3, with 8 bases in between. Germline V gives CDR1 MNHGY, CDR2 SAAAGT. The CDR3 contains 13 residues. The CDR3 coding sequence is TGTGCCAGCAGTTACGGTGGCGACTACGAGCAGTACGTC. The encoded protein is CASSYGGDYEQYV.

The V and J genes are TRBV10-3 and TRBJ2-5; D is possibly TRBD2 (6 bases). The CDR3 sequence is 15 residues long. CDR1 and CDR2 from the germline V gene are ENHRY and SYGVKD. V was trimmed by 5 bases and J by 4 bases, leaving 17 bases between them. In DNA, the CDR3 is TGTGCCATCAGTCCCGGGACTGGGATACTAGAGACCCAGTACTTC. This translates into CAISPGTGILETQYF.

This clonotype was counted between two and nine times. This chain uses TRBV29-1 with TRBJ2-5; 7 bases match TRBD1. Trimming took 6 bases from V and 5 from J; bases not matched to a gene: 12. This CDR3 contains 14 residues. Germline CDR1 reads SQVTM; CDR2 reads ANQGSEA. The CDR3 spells CSVRDRGGFETQYF. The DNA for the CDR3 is TGCAGCGTCCGGGACAGAGGAGGTTTTGAGACCCAGTACTTC. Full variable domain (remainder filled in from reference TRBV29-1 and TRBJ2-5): SAVISQKPSRDICQRGTSLTIQCQVDSQVTMMFWYRQQPGQSLTLIATANQGSEATYESGFVIDKFPISRPNLTFSTLTVSNMSPEDSSIYLCSVRDRGGFETQYFGPGTRLLVL.

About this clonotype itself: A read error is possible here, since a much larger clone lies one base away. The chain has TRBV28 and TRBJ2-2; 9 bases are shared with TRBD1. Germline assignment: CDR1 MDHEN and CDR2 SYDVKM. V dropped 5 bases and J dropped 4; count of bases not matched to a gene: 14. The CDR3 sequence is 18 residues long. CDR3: CASSPLLFRDRVTGELFF. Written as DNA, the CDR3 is TGTGCCAGCAGTCCTCTCTTATTCCGGGACAGGGTCACCGGGGAGCTGTTTTTT. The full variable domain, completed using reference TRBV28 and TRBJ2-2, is DVKVTQSSRYLVKRTGEKVFLECVQDMDHENMFWYRQDPGLGLRLIYFSYDVKMKEKGDIPEGYSVSREKKERFSLILESASTNQTSMYLCASSPLLFRDRVTGELFFGEGSRLTVL.

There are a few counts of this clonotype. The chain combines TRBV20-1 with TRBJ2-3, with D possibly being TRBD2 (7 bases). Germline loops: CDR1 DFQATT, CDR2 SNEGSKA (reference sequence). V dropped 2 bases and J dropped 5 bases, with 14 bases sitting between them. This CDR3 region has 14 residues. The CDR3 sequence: CSARTGGRGDTQYF. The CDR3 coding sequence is TGCAGTGCTAGAACGGGGGGCCGGGGAGATACGCAGTATTTT.